The 8 T cell receptor beta chains below all came from one sample that was sequenced in a study of T cell responses to AZD1222 COVID-19 vaccine. Some clones are missing from TCRdb's copy, which holds only in-frame ones; the method was immunoSEQ multiplex PCR. This repertoire shows approximately 120,000 clones, more than 85% found once; its top ten account for 11%. The sample in question was peripheral blood, obtained on day 0 of MenACWY control vaccination. The receptors derive from an adult in good health.

The J gene is TRBJ2-2, the V gene TRBV5-1, with D unclear. This CDR3 is 15 amino acids long. The V and J ends lost 0 bases and 4 bases respectively, with 10 bases between them. The germline V gene has CDR1 SGHRS and CDR2 YFSETQ. DNA for the CDR3: TGCGCCAGCAGCTTGGGACGAGGACCCACCGGGGAGCTGTTTTTT. This sequence encodes CASSLGRGPTGELFF. The variable domain in full, completed from reference TRBV5-1 and TRBJ2-2, reads KAGVTQTPRYLIKTRGQQVTLSCSPISGHRSVSWYQQTPGQGLQFLFEYFSETQRNKGNFPGRFSGRQFSNSRSEMNVSTLELGDSALYLCASSLGRGPTGELFFGEGSRLTVL.

The chain recombines TRBV5-5 with TRBJ1-6; the D gene is possibly TRBD1 (5 bases). The V end lost 1 base, the J end lost 8 bases, and 7 bases lay between the germline ends. The V gene's germline CDR1 is SGHKS and CDR2 YYEKEE (reference sequence). The CDR3 sequence is 13 residues long. The CDR3 DNA follows: TGTGCCAGCAGCTTGTCGGGGGATTCACCCCTCCACTTT. Translated: CASSLSGDSPLHF.

This clone was seen just once. J is TRBJ1-2 and V is TRBV6-5; D is undetermined. V dropped 6 bases and J dropped 0 bases, with 14 bases sitting between them. Per the germline V gene, CDR1 is MNHEY and CDR2 is SVGAGI. The CDR3 runs to 15 residues. The CDR3: CASSSPADANYGYTF. The CDR3, as DNA: TGTGCCAGCAGCTCGCCCGCGGACGCTAACTATGGCTACACCTTC.

In its sample, this clone was seen a few times. The rearrangement uses TRBV7-8 and TRBJ2-7, with TRBD2 matching over 8 bases. This CDR3 contains 15 residues. V gave up 4 bases and J gave up 0 bases; unmatched junction bases: 5. The V gene's germline CDR1 is SGHVS and CDR2 FQNEAQ. The CDR3 loop is CASSSPGLGSYEQYF. The CDR3 bases are TGTGCCAGCAGCTCTCCGGGACTAGGCTCCTACGAGCAGTACTTC.

The chain joins TRBV5-1 to TRBJ2-3; 8 nucleotides agree with TRBD1. J lost 2 bases, V lost 1 base, and 3 bases had no gene match. The CDR3 totals 15 residues. The germline V gene encodes CDR1 SGHRS and CDR2 YFSETQ. The CDR3 region is CASSLRDRHTDTQYF. CDR3 nucleotides: TGCGCCAGCAGCTTGCGGGACAGGCACACAGATACGCAGTATTTT. Based on the CDR3 plus reference TRBV5-1 and TRBJ2-3, the full variable domain is KAGVTQTPRYLIKTRGQQVTLSCSPISGHRSVSWYQQTPGQGLQFLFEYFSETQRNKGNFPGRFSGRQFSNSRSEMNVSTLELGDSALYLCASSLRDRHTDTQYFGPGTRLTVL.

The genes are TRBV28 and TRBJ1-2; 7 bases align to TRBD1. Germline V gene data show CDR1 as MDHEN and CDR2 as SYDVKM. V shed 8 bases and J 7 bases; nucleotides not matched to a gene: 10. The CDR3 length is 13 residues. CDR3 region: CASCKAGGFGYTF. The CDR3 DNA sequence: TGTGCCAGCTGCAAGGCAGGGGGTTTTGGCTACACCTTC.

This chain uses TRBV15 with TRBJ1-4; D is unresolved. V lost 0 bases and J lost 8, with 7 bases in between. The CDR3 has 13 residues. From germline, CDR1 is LNHNV and CDR2 YYDKDF (reference sequence). CDR3 loop: CATSRDLSEKLFF. The CDR3 nucleotides are TGTGCCACCAGCAGAGATCTTTCGGAAAAACTGTTTTTT.

The chain couples TRBV29-1 to TRBJ1-2; TRBD1 is a possible D gene (5 bases). V lost 7 bases, J lost 5 bases, and 11 bases lay in between. The CDR3 has 11 residues. CDR1 and CDR2 (germline): SQVTM, ANQGSEA. CDR3 sequence (DNA): TGCAGCGGGGGGACCGCTTATGGCTACACCTTC. Its protein is CSGGTAYGYTF.